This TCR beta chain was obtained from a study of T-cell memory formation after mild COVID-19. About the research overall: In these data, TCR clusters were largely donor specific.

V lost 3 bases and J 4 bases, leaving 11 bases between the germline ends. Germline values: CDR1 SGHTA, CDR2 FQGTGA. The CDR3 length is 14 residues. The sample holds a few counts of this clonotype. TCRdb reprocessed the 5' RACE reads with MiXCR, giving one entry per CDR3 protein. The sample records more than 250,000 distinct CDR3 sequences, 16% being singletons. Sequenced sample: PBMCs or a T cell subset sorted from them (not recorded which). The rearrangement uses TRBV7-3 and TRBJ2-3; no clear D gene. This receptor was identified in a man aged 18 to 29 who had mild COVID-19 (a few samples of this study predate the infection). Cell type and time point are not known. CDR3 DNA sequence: TGTGCCAGCAGCTTGGCCCGTACTGCAGATACGCAGTATTTT. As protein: CASSLARTADTQYF. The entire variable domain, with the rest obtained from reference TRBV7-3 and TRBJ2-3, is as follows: GAGVSQTPSNKVTEKGKYVELRCDPISGHTALYWYRQSLGQGPEFLIYFQGTGAADDSGLPNDRFFAVRPEGSVSTLKIQRTERGDSAVYLCASSLARTADTQYFGPGTRLTVL.